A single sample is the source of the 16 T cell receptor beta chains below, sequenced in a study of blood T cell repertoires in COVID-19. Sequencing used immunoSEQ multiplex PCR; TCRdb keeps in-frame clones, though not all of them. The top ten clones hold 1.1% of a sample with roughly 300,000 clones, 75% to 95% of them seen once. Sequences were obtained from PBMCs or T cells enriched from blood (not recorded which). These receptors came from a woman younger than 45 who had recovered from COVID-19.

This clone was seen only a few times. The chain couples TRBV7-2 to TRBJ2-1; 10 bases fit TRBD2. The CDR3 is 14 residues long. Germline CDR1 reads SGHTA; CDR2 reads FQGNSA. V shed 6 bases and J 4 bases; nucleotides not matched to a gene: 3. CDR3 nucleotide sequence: TGTGCCAGCAGAGCGGGAGGGCTGTACAATGAGCAGTTCTTC. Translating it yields CASRAGGLYNEQFF. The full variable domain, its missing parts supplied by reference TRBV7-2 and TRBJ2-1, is GAGVSQSPSNKVTEKGKDVELRCDPISGHTALYWYRQSLGQGLEFLIYFQGNSAPDKSGLPSDRFSAERTGGSVSTLTIQRTQQEDSAVYLCASRAGGLYNEQFFGPGTRLTVL.

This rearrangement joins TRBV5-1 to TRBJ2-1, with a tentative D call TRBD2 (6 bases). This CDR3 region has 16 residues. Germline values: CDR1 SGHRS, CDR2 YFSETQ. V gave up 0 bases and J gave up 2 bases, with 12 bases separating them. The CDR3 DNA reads TGCGCCAGCAGCTTGGATGGAGCGGGCCCCTACAATGAGCAGTTCTTC. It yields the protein CASSLDGAGPYNEQFF.

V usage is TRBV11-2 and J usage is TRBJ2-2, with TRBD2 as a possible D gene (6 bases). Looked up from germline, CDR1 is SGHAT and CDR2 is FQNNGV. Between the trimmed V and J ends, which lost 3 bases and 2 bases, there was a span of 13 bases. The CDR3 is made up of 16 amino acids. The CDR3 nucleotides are TGTGCCAGCAGCTTGGCCGCTAGCGTTAACACCGGGGAGCTGTTTTTT. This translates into CASSLAASVNTGELFF.

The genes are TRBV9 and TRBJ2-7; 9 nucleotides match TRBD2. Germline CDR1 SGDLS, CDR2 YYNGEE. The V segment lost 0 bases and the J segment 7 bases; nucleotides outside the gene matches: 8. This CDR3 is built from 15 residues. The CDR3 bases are TGTGCCAGCAGCGTAGATGTAGCGGGAGAGGGGGAGCAGTACTTC. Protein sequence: CASSVDVAGEGEQYF.

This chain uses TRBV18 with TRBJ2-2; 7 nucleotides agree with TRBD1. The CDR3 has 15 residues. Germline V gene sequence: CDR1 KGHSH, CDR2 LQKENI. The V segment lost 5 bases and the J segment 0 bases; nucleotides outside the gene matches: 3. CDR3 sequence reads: CASSKGGPNTGELFF. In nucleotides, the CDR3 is TGTGCCAGCTCAAAAGGGGGCCCGAACACCGGGGAGCTGTTTTTT.

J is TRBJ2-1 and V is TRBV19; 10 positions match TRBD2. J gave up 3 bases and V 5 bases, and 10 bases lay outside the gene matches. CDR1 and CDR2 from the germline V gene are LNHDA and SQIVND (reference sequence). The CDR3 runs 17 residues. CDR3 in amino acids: CASSPHSGRSFYNEQFF. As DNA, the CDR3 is TGTGCCAGTAGTCCCCATAGCGGGAGGTCTTTCTACAATGAGCAGTTCTTC.

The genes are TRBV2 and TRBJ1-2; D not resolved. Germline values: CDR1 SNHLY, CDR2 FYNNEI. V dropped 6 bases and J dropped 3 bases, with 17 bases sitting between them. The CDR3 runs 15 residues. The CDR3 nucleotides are TGTGCCAGCAGATCGACAAAACCGAGGGACTATGGCTACACCTTC. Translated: CASRSTKPRDYGYTF.

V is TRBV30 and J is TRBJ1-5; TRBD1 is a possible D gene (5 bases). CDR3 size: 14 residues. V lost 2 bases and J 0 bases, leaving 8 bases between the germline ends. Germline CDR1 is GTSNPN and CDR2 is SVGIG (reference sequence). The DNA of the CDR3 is TGTGCCTGGAGTACAGGAAATAGCAATCAGCCCCAGCATTTT. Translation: CAWSTGNSNQPQHF.

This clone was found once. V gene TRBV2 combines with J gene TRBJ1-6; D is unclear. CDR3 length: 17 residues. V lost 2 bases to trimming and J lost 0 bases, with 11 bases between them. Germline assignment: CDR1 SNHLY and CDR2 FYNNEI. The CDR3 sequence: CASSEKQHSSYNSPLHF. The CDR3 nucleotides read TGTGCCAGCAGTGAAAAACAGCATAGCTCCTATAATTCACCCCTCCACTTT.

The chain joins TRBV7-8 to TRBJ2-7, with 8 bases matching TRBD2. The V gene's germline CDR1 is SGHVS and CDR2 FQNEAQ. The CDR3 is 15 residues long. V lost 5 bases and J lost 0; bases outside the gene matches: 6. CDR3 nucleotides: TGTGCCAGCAGCCCGGGGGGGGCGGACTCCTACGAGCAGTACTTC. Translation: CASSPGGADSYEQYF.

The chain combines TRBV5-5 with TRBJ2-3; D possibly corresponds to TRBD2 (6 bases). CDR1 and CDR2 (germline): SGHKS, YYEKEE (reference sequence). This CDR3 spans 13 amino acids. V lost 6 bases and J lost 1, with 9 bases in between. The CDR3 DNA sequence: TGTGCCAGCATCCCTAGCGGCACAGATACGCAGTATTTT. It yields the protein CASIPSGTDTQYF.

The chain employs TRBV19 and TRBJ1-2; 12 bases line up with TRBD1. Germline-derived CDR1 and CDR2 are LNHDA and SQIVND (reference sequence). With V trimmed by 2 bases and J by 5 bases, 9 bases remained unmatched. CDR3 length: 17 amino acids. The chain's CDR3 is CASSITPGQGAFYGYTF. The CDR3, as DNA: TGTGCCAGTAGTATAACCCCGGGACAGGGGGCTTTTTATGGCTACACCTTC.

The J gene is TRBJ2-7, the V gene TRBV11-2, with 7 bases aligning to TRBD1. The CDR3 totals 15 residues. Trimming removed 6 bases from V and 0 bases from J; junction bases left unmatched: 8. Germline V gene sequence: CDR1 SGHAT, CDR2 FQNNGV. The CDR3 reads CASRMIGGYSYEQYF. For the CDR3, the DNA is TGTGCCAGCAGAATGATAGGGGGCTACTCCTACGAGCAGTACTTC.

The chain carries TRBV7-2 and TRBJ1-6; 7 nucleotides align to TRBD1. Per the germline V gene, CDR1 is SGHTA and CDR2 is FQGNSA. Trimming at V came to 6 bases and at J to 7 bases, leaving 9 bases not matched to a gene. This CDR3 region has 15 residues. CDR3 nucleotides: TGTGCCAGCAGGCTTGAACAGGGGTACAATTCACCCCTCCACTTT. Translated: CASRLEQGYNSPLHF.

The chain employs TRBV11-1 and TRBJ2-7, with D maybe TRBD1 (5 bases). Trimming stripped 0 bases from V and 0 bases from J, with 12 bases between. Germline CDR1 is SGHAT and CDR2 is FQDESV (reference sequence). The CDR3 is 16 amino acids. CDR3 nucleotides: TGTGCCAGCAGCTTAGCGGTGGGCAGGGACTCCTACGAGCAGTACTTC. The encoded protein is CASSLAVGRDSYEQYF.

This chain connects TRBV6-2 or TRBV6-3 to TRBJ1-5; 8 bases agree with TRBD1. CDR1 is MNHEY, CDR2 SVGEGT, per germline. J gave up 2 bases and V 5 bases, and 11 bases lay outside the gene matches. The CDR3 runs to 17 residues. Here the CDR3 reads CASSRHRGREGNQPQHF. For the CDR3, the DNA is TGTGCCAGCAGTAGACACAGGGGGAGAGAGGGCAATCAGCCCCAGCATTTT.